These 16 T cell receptor beta chains were all obtained from the same sample, sequenced in a study of blood T cell repertoires in COVID-19. Assay: immunoSEQ multiplex PCR; the TCRdb copy retains only in-frame clones and omits some. The data hold about 130,000 clones, with around 70% observed a single time. The sample taken for sequencing was peripheral blood. Receptors were obtained from a man in his sixties with acute or convalescent COVID-19.

This rearrangement joins TRBV3-1 (or the pseudogene TRBV3-2) to TRBJ2-2, with D perhaps matching TRBD1 (5 bases). The CDR3 spans 15 residues. Trimming left V 1 base short and J 1 base short, with 7 bases between. CDR1 is LGHDT, CDR2 YNNKEL, per germline (reference sequence). CDR3 loop: CASSQAGWNTGELFF. The CDR3 nucleotides are TGTGCCAGCAGCCAAGCAGGGTGGAACACCGGGGAGCTGTTTTTT.

The V call is TRBV14, the J call TRBJ1-1, with D perhaps matching TRBD1 (5 bases). The CDR3 length is 15 residues. V was trimmed by 1 base and J by 0 bases, leaving 9 bases between them. Germline assignment: CDR1 SGHDN and CDR2 FVKESK. CDR3 amino acids: CASSQGTSMNTEAFF. The CDR3 nucleotides read TGTGCCAGCAGCCAAGGGACATCCATGAACACTGAAGCTTTCTTT.

The chain employs TRBV6-6 and TRBJ1-2; D gene unclear. The CDR3 spans 14 residues. Trimming cost V 6 bases and J 2 bases, with 13 bases left between them. Germline V lookup: CDR1 MNHNY, CDR2 SVGAGI (reference sequence). The CDR3 nucleotides read TGTGCCAGCAGCTTCTCGCAGACAAACTATGGCTACACCTTC. It encodes CASSFSQTNYGYTF.

The V gene is TRBV13, the J gene TRBJ1-5, with D possibly TRBD1 on 5 matching bases. The V gene's germline CDR1 is PRHDT and CDR2 FYEKMQ (reference sequence). V dropped 4 bases and J dropped 3 bases, with 10 bases sitting between them. The CDR3 runs 14 residues. The CDR3 coding sequence is TGTGCCAGCAGCTCGGGGACTCTCAATCAGCCCCAGCATTTT. Protein product: CASSSGTLNQPQHF.

CDR3 DNA sequence: TGTGCTAGTGGCCGTGGGGACAGGGGATCCAATGAGCAGTTCTTC. This translates into CASGRGDRGSNEQFF. The rearrangement joins TRBV12-5 to TRBJ2-1, with 10 bases identical to TRBD1. Germline-derived CDR1 and CDR2 are LGHNT and FRNRAP. CDR3 length equals 15 residues. Trimming at V came to 6 bases and at J to 6 bases, leaving 8 bases not matched to a gene. The whole variable domain, filled in from reference TRBV12-5 and TRBJ2-1, reads DARVTQTPRHKVTEMGQEVTMRCQPILGHNTVFWYRQTMMQGLELLAYFRNRAPLDDSGMPKDRFSAEMPDATLATLKIQPSEPRDSAVYFCASGRGDRGSNEQFFGPGTRLTVL.

The gene calls are TRBV12-3 or TRBV12-4 and TRBJ1-2; possible D gene TRBD1, 5 bases. The V end lost 6 bases, the J end lost 4 bases, and 12 bases lay between the germline ends. The length of the CDR3 is 13 residues. CDR3: CASRHSQVYGYTF. The CDR3 coding sequence is TGTGCCAGCAGACATTCACAGGTCTATGGCTACACCTTC.

The rearrangement uses TRBV6-4 and TRBJ2-1; 11 bases are a match to TRBD2. The CDR3 loop spans 15 amino acids. V shed 0 bases, J shed 6 bases, and the junction held 1 base outside the gene matches. In germline, CDR1 is MRHNA, CDR2 SNTAGT. This CDR3 is CASSDSSGGANEQFF. In nucleotides, the CDR3 is TGTGCCAGCAGTGACTCTAGCGGGGGGGCCAATGAGCAGTTCTTC.

The rearrangement uses TRBV19 and TRBJ1-2, with TRBD1 matching 9 bases. The V and J ends lost 3 bases and 8 bases, in that order; junction bases with no gene match: 13. The CDR3 runs to 16 residues. CDR1 LNHDA and CDR2 SQIVND come from the germline V gene (reference sequence). The CDR3 sequence: CASSIDGTGTVSGYTF. The CDR3 region has the DNA TGTGCCAGTAGTATCGACGGGACAGGGACGGTGAGCGGCTACACCTTC.

The genes are TRBV9 and TRBJ2-2, with 7 nucleotides matching TRBD1. Germline loops: CDR1 SGDLS, CDR2 YYNGEE. The CDR3 is 16 residues long. With 0 bases clipped from V and 4 bases from J, the junction kept 6 bases outside the gene matches. CDR3 sequence (DNA): TGTGCCAGCAGCGTAGAGGGGACAGTTGTCACCGGGGAGCTGTTTTTT. This translates into CASSVEGTVVTGELFF.

The rearrangement links TRBV5-6 to TRBJ1-1, with D possibly being TRBD1 (5 bases). This CDR3 has 14 amino acids. Trimming took off 1 base at V and 2 bases at J, with 9 bases between the two ends. Germline V gene data show CDR1 as SGHDT and CDR2 as YYEEEE. CDR3 amino acids: CASSLLGRNTEAFF. The DNA of the CDR3 is TGTGCCAGCAGCTTGCTGGGGCGCAACACTGAAGCTTTCTTT. The whole variable domain, remainder taken from reference TRBV5-6 and TRBJ1-1, is DAGVTQSPTHLIKTRGQQVTLRCSPKSGHDTVSWYQQALGQGPQFIFQYYEEEERQRGNFPDRFSGHQFPNYSSELNVNALLLGDSALYLCASSLLGRNTEAFFGQGTRLTVV.

This sequence joins TRBV7-8 and TRBJ2-7; TRBD2 might be the D (6 bases). The length of the CDR3 is 14 residues. Germline CDR1 SGHVS, CDR2 FQNEAQ. Trimming took off 0 bases at V and 3 bases at J, with 9 bases between the two ends. The CDR3 sequence: CASSLANSGYEQYF. The CDR3 bases are TGTGCCAGCAGCTTAGCGAATAGCGGCTACGAGCAGTACTTC.

This clone was observed at least ten times. The gene calls are TRBV9 and TRBJ1-1; 7 nucleotides line up with TRBD1. The CDR3 consists of 14 residues. The J segment lost 10 bases and the V segment lost 3 bases, leaving 12 bases of the junction unmatched. Germline V gene data show CDR1 as SGDLS and CDR2 as YYNGEE. CDR3 amino acids: CASSAGQESQIAFF. The CDR3 region has the DNA TGTGCCAGCAGCGCCGGACAGGAGTCACAAATAGCTTTCTTT.

The chain combines TRBV18 with TRBJ2-5, with 14 bases identical to TRBD2. The J segment lost 5 bases and the V segment lost 2 bases, leaving 1 base of the junction unmatched. This CDR3 is 15 amino acids long. The germline V gene encodes CDR1 KGHSH and CDR2 LQKENI. In nucleotides, the CDR3 is TGTGCCAGCTCACCAGGACTAGCGGGAGGCGAGACCCAGTACTTC. It encodes CASSPGLAGGETQYF.

The rearrangement joins TRBV4-2 to TRBJ2-5; 8 bases are shared with TRBD2. Looked up from germline, CDR1 is LGHNA and CDR2 is YNFKEQ. V was clipped by 4 bases and J by 3 bases; unmatched bases: 4. This CDR3 region has 14 residues. CDR3 DNA sequence: TGTGCCAGCAGCCCTGGACTAGCCGAAGAGACCCAGTACTTC. Its translation: CASSPGLAEETQYF.

The chain uses TRBV7-2 and TRBJ1-5, with D unresolved. Trimming took off 5 bases at V and 7 bases at J, with 18 bases between the two ends. Germline V CDR1 and CDR2: SGHTA, FQGNSA. This CDR3 is built from 15 residues. CDR3 nucleotides: TGTGCCAGCAGCCCCTTCCTAGGAGACGGGCAGCCCCAGCATTTT. It specifies CASSPFLGDGQPQHF.

The chain uses TRBV6-5 and TRBJ1-2; D is perhaps TRBD1 (5 bases). With 5 bases removed from V and 6 bases from J, the gap between germline ends came to 16 bases. CDR1 is MNHEY, CDR2 SVGAGI, per germline. The CDR3 consists of 14 residues. CDR3 sequence reads: CASSNVGGRNGYTF. The CDR3 DNA is TGTGCCAGCAGTAACGTGGGGGGTCGAAATGGCTACACCTTC.